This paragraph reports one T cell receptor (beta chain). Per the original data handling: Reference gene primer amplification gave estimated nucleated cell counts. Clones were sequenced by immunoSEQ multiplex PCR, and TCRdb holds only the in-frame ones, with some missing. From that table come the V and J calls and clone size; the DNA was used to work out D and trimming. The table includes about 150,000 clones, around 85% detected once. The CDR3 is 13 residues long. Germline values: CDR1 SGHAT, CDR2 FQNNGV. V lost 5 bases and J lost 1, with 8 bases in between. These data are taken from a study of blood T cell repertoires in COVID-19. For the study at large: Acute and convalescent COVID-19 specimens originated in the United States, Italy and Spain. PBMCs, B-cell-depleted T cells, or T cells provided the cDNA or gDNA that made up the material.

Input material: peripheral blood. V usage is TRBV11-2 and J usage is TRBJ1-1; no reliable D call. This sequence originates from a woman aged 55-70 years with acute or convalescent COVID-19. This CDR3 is CASSPATNTEAFF. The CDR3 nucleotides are TGTGCCAGCAGCCCCGCTACGAACACTGAAGCTTTCTTT. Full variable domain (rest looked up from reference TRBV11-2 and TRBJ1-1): EAGVAQSPRYKIIEKRQSVAFWCNPISGHATLYWYQQILGQGPKLLIQFQNNGVVDDSQLPKDRFSAERLKGVDSTLKIQPAKLEDSAVYLCASSPATNTEAFFGQGTRLTVV.